This entry is about one T cell receptor beta chain. As yet, its antigen is unknown. This table comes from immunoSEQ multiplex PCR, and its TCRdb copy is limited to in-frame clones, with some not included. Here the sample spans approximately 980,000 clones, roughly 72% being singletons. The entry originates in a study of shared clonotypes between healthy human individuals. With 4 bases removed from V and 5 bases from J, the gap between germline ends came to 18 bases. The CDR3 is 15 residues long. CDR1 and CDR2 from the germline V gene are SGHRS and YFSETQ. Study findings and constraints: The authors sampled blood alone, and tissue repertoires likely differ. A handful of donors showed sharing of around 5% of naive CD4 clonotypes.

The J gene is TRBJ2-5, the V gene TRBV5-1; possible D gene TRBD2, 7 bases. The clonotype comes from a man aged 18 to 30 in good health. Sequenced input: memory CD4+ T cells sorted from blood. Subset reported: CD45RA-negative fraction. CDR3 bases: TGCGCCAGCAGCCCCCAAGGGGGGGCGGGGGAGACCCAGTACTTC. As protein: CASSPQGGAGETQYF.